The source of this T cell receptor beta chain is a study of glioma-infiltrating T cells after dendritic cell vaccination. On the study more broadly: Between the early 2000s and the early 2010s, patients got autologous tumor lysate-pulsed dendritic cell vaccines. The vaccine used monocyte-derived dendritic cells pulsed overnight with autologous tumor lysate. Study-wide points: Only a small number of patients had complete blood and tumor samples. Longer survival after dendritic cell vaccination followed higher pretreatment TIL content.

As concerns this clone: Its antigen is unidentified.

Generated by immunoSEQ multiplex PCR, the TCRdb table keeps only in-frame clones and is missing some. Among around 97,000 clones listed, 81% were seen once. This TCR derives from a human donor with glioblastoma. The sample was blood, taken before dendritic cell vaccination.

In DNA form, the CDR3 reads TGCGCCAGCAGCCGGATAAGGACAGTGAACACTGAAGCTTTCTTT. Encoded protein: CASSRIRTVNTEAFF. The chain carries TRBV4-1 and TRBJ1-1, with D possibly being TRBD1 (6 bases). Trimming left V 4 bases short and J 0 bases short, with 12 bases between. Germline V gene sequence: CDR1 MGHRA, CDR2 YSYEKL. The CDR3 contains 15 residues.